A selection of T cell receptor beta chains follows, all from one sample in a study of blood T cells in healthy people across ages. Using its own MiXCR run on the 5' RACE reads, TCRdb lists one record per CDR3 protein. The sample holds around 870,000 distinct CDR3 sequences, under 35% seen once. Sequenced material: blood. The receptors derive from an elderly woman in good health. CDR3s include the opening cysteine and the closing phenylalanine or tryptophan. The D gene is left open where the match is weak. The size of a clone is reported for some rows only, either as once, few or many, or as a class for expanded clones.

v_gene,j_gene,abundance,d_gene,CDR3aa,CDR3nt
TRBV30,TRBJ2-5,many,-,CAWRPWTRVYETQYF,TGTGCCTGGAGACCTTGGACCCGGGTTTACGAGACCCAGTACTTC
TRBV5-1,TRBJ1-5,many,-,CASSLEGGGNQPQHF,TGCGCCAGCAGCTTGGAAGGGGGAGGCAATCAGCCCCAGCATTTT
TRBV12-3/TRBV12-4,TRBJ2-1,-,-,CASRGALNEQFF,TGTGCCAGCAGGGGGGCCTTAAATGAGCAGTTCTTC
TRBV7-2,TRBJ2-5,many,-,CASSPRGRQETQYF,TGTGCCAGCAGCCCTCGGGGTCGACAAGAGACCCAGTACTTC
TRBV11-2,TRBJ2-3,-,-,CASSLRERTDTQYF,TGTGCCAGCAGCTTGCGGGAACGCACAGATACGCAGTATTTT
TRBV6-2/TRBV6-3,TRBJ2-3,many,TRBD1,CASSYATGGQYF,TGTGCCAGCAGTTACGCGACAGGGGGGCAGTATTTT
TRBV21-1,TRBJ1-5,-,-,CASSTPGGSNQPQHF,TGTGCCAGCAGCACACCAGGGGGCAGCAATCAGCCCCAGCATTTT
TRBV10-3,TRBJ2-7,many,-,CAITARQGLDEQYF,TGTGCCATCACTGCCCGACAGGGACTGGACGAGCAGTACTTC
TRBV7-2,TRBJ2-7,many,-,CASSRGGAGGDEQYF,TGTGCCAGCAGCCGAGGGGGGGCAGGGGGAGACGAGCAGTACTTC
TRBV29-1,TRBJ1-2,many,TRBD1,CSAARTGLNYGYTF,TGCAGCGCCGCGAGGACAGGACTGAACTATGGCTACACCTTC
TRBV6-7,TRBJ1-6,-,-,CASSYSSRVGSPLHF,TGTGCCAGCAGTTACTCGTCAAGGGTCGGTTCACCCCTCCACTTT
TRBV5-1,TRBJ2-7,many,-,CASSLVGDPSYEQYF,TGCGCCAGCAGCTTGGTGGGGGACCCCTCCTACGAGCAGTACTTC
TRBV30,TRBJ1-1,few,TRBD1,CAWSRQGFNTEAFF,TGTGCCTGGAGTCGACAGGGGTTTAACACTGAAGCTTTCTTT
TRBV11-3,TRBJ2-1,few,-,CASSLGGTGLNEQFF,TGTGCCAGCAGCCTGGGGGGGACAGGTCTCAATGAGCAGTTCTTC
TRBV20-1,TRBJ2-3,-,TRBD2,CSASGRGGDSASTDTQYF,TGCAGTGCTAGCGGGCGGGGGGGCGATTCGGCCAGCACAGATACGCAGTATTTT
TRBV20-1,TRBJ1-2,many,-,CSAQFNYGYTF,TGCAGTGCCCAATTTAACTATGGCTACACCTTC
TRBV6-2/TRBV6-3,TRBJ2-7,many,TRBD2,CASRGGEYEQYF,TGTGCCAGCAGGGGGGGGGAGTACGAGCAGTACTTC
TRBV24-1,TRBJ2-5,many,TRBD2,CATSLTGGTETQYF,TGTGCCACCAGTTTAACGGGGGGAACAGAGACCCAGTACTTC
TRBV5-1,TRBJ2-3,many,TRBD2,CASSLVGGAGVDTQYF,TGCGCCAGCAGCCTTGTCGGGGGGGCCGGAGTAGATACGCAGTATTTT
TRBV11-2,TRBJ2-3,many,TRBD1,CATLDRGYTDTQYF,TGTGCCACCCTGGACAGGGGATACACAGATACGCAGTATTTT
TRBV18,TRBJ2-3,-,-,CASSLIDAQYF,TGTGCCAGCTCCCTCATAGATGCGCAGTATTTT
TRBV12-5,TRBJ2-1,many,-,CASGLGLLSEQFF,TGTGCTAGTGGTTTGGGCCTCCTATCGGAGCAGTTCTTC
TRBV12-3/TRBV12-4,TRBJ2-3,few,-,CASSFGRVRADVEYF,TGTGCCAGCAGTTTCGGCAGAGTGAGAGCAGATGTGGAGTATTTT
TRBV24-1,TRBJ2-3,-,TRBD1,CATAGGTGVGPGTQYF,TGTGCCACCGCCGGGGGGACAGGGGTCGGACCAGGTACGCAGTATTTT
TRBV7-2,TRBJ2-2,-,-,CASSPSLGPGELFF,TGTGCCAGCAGCCCGAGCCTCGGTCCCGGGGAGCTGTTTTTT
TRBV7-9,TRBJ1-2,many,-,CASSLDFNYGYTF,TGTGCCAGCAGCTTAGACTTTAACTATGGCTACACCTTC
TRBV7-2,TRBJ2-3,many,-,CASSYGGGADTQYF,TGTGCCAGCAGCTACGGGGGCGGGGCAGATACGCAGTATTTT
TRBV7-9,TRBJ1-5,many,-,CASCRGAPSNQPQHF,TGTGCCAGCTGCCGGGGGGCCCCTAGCAATCAGCCCCAGCATTTT
TRBV7-9,TRBJ2-1,-,TRBD2,CASSRGLADNEQFF,TGTGCCAGCAGCCGGGGACTAGCAGACAATGAGCAGTTCTTC
TRBV11-2,TRBJ1-2,many,TRBD1,CASSLDPGGHGYTF,TGTGCCAGCAGCTTAGATCCAGGGGGCCATGGCTACACCTTC
TRBV6-1,TRBJ1-5,-,-,CASSELGGYSNQPQHF,TGTGCCAGCAGTGAATTAGGGGGATATAGCAATCAGCCCCAGCATTTT
TRBV7-6,TRBJ2-3,-,-,CASSLLTSIADTQYF,TGTGCCAGCAGCTTATTAACTAGCATCGCAGATACGCAGTATTTT
TRBV12-3/TRBV12-4,TRBJ2-3,-,-,CASSLRRADVQYF,TGTGCCAGCAGTTTAAGGAGAGCAGATGTGCAGTATTTT
TRBV20-1,TRBJ1-6,-,TRBD1,CSARDSTGVNSPLHF,TGCAGTGCTAGAGATTCGACAGGGGTGAATTCACCCCTCCACTTT
TRBV11-2,TRBJ2-1,-,TRBD1,CASSLWTGQQETQFF,TGTGCCAGCAGCTTATGGACAGGACAACAAGAGACCCAGTTCTTC
TRBV12-3/TRBV12-4,TRBJ2-1,-,-,CASSGRANERFF,TGTGCCAGCAGTGGTCGGGCTAATGAGCGGTTCTTC
TRBV24-1,TRBJ2-3,-,-,CATSDPTGLLGPDTQYF,TGTGCCACCAGTGACCCTACAGGTCTCCTCGGCCCAGATACGCAGTATTTT
TRBV20-1,TRBJ1-2,-,-,CSAPEGGRDGYTF,TGCAGTGCCCCCGAAGGGGGTCGGGATGGCTACACCTTC
TRBV20-1,TRBJ2-5,many,-,CSAPKPGRETQYF,TGCAGTGCCCCTAAGCCAGGGCGTGAGACCCAGTACTTC
TRBV19,TRBJ2-2,-,TRBD2,CASSIGLAGGPNTGELFF,TGTGCCAGTAGTATAGGACTAGCGGGGGGGCCAAACACCGGGGAGCTGTTTTTT
TRBV5-1,TRBJ2-3,many,TRBD1,CASSSSGTGVGDTQYF,TGCGCCAGCAGCTCCTCCGGGACAGGGGTAGGAGATACGCAGTATTTT
TRBV15,TRBJ2-5,many,-,CATSRDVRQETQYF,TGTGCCACCAGCAGAGATGTGAGGCAAGAGACCCAGTACTTC